The 8 T cell receptor beta chains below come from one sample, sequenced in a study of OX40 agonist ivuxolimab in advanced cancers. Sequenced by immunoSEQ multiplex PCR; TCRdb stores in-frame clones only, minus some. The table shows some 60,000 clones, with 75% to 95% occurring only once. Sample: CD4+ or CD8+ T cells sorted from blood, taken in a trial of the OX40 agonist ivuxolimab. All receptors come from an adult with an advanced solid tumor such as melanoma, head and neck, liver or kidney cancer.

This clone was observed a single time. The V gene is TRBV29-1, the J gene TRBJ1-2; TRBD1 agrees at 12 bases. V lost 4 bases and J lost 0; bases outside the gene matches: 3. In germline, CDR1 is SQVTM, CDR2 ANQGSEA. The CDR3 runs to 15 residues. CDR3 amino acids: CSVVGDRGPNYGYTF. CDR3 nucleotide sequence: TGCAGCGTTGTGGGGGACAGGGGGCCTAACTATGGCTACACCTTC.

CDR3 sequence: CASSSPGQGVWTDTQYF. The DNA of the CDR3 is TGTGCCAGCAGCTCACCAGGACAGGGAGTGTGGACAGATACGCAGTATTTT. This chain connects TRBV13 to TRBJ2-3; TRBD1 aligns across 8 bases. The length of the CDR3 is 17 residues. CDR1 and CDR2 from the germline V gene are PRHDT and FYEKMQ (reference sequence). V lost 4 bases and J lost 3; bases outside the gene matches: 12.

This chain uses TRBV11-2 with TRBJ2-1; TRBD2 aligns across 8 bases. This CDR3 has 15 residues. Germline V gene data show CDR1 as SGHAT and CDR2 as FQNNGV. J was trimmed by 3 bases and V by 1 base; bases with no gene match: 2. The CDR3 sequence is CASSLGTSGYNEQFF. CDR3 DNA: TGTGCCAGCAGCTTAGGCACTAGCGGCTACAATGAGCAGTTCTTC. The full variable domain, in which reference TRBV11-2 and TRBJ2-1 provide the parts outside the CDR3, is EAGVAQSPRYKIIEKRQSVAFWCNPISGHATLYWYQQILGQGPKLLIQFQNNGVVDDSQLPKDRFSAERLKGVDSTLKIQPAKLEDSAVYLCASSLGTSGYNEQFFGPGTRLTVL.

J is TRBJ2-1 and V is TRBV2; TRBD2 matches at 10 bases. This CDR3 comprises 15 residues. Germline V gene sequence: CDR1 SNHLY, CDR2 FYNNEI. J lost 3 bases, V lost 2 bases, and 1 base had no gene match. The CDR3: CASSEWTSGYNEQFF. The CDR3 DNA sequence: TGTGCCAGCAGTGAATGGACTAGCGGCTACAATGAGCAGTTCTTC.

The rearrangement joins TRBV6-5 to TRBJ2-1; a weak D match, TRBD2 (5 bases). The CDR3 sequence is 12 residues long. With 2 bases removed from V and 14 bases from J, the gap between germline ends came to 13 bases. Germline values: CDR1 MNHEY, CDR2 SVGAGI. DNA of the CDR3: TGTGCCAGCAGTTACAACGGGGTCTTAGAGTTCTTC. This codes for CASSYNGVLEFF.

Comments on this clone: The junction shows a germline mismatch at one end, possibly a read error. This chain connects TRBV28 to TRBJ1-2; D call uncertain. In germline, CDR1 is MDHEN, CDR2 SYDVKM. The CDR3 sequence is 15 residues long. The CDR3 loop is CASSPQNDGLYGYTF. In nucleotides, the CDR3 is TGTGCCAGCAGTCCCCAGAATGACGGGCTCTATGGCTATACCTTC.

The chain carries TRBV6-1 and TRBJ2-3, with 14 bases identical to TRBD2. This CDR3 has 18 amino acids. The ends lost 0 bases at V and 6 bases at J; junction bases unmatched: 8. Germline V lookup: CDR1 MNHNS, CDR2 SASEGT. CDR3 amino acids: CASSEARLAGGPGDTQYF. The CDR3 region has the DNA TGTGCCAGCAGTGAAGCGCGACTAGCGGGAGGGCCCGGGGATACGCAGTATTTT.

The CDR3 is CASSPGTGGKDEQFF. CDR3 DNA sequence: TGTGCCAGCAGTCCTGGGACAGGGGGTAAGGATGAGCAGTTCTTC. The chain is built from TRBV27 and TRBJ2-1; 11 bases are a match to TRBD1. V shed 5 bases and J 8 bases; nucleotides not matched to a gene: 8. Germline V gene lookup returns CDR1 MNHEY and CDR2 SMNVEV (reference sequence). The CDR3 consists of 15 residues.